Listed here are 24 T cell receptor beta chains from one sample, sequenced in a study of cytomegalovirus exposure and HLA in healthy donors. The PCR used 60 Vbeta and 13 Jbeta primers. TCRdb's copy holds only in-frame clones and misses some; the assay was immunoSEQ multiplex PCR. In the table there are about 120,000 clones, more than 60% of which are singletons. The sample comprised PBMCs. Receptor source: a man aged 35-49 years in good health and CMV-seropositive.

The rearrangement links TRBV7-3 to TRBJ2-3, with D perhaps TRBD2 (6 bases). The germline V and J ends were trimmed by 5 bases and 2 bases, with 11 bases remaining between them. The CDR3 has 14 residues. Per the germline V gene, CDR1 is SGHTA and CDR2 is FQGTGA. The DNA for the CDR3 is TGTGCCAGCAGCCCCGGGACTTCCACAGATACGCAGTATTTT. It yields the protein CASSPGTSTDTQYF.

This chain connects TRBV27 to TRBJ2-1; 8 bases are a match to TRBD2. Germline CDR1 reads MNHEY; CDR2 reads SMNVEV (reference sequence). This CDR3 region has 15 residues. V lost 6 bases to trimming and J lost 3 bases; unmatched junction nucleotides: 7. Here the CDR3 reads CASRSERGHYNEQFF. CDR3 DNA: TGTGCCAGCAGGAGCGAGCGGGGGCACTACAATGAGCAGTTCTTC.

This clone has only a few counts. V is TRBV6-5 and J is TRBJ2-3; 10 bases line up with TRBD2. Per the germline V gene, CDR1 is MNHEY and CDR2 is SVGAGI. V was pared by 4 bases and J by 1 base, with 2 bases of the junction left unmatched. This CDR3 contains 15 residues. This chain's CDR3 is CASSFSGGRTDTQYF. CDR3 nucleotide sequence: TGTGCCAGCAGTTTTAGCGGGGGGCGCACAGATACGCAGTATTTT.

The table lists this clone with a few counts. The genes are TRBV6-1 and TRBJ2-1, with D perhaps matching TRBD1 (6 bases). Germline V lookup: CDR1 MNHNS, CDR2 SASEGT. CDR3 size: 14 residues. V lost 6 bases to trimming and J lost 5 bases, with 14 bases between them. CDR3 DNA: TGTGCCAGCAGATTAACAGGGATGAACAATGAGCAGTTCTTC. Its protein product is CASRLTGMNNEQFF.

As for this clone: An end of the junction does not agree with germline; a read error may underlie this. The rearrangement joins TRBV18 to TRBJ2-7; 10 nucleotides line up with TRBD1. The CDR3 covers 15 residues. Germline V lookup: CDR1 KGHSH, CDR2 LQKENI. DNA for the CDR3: TGTGCCAGCTCCCCACCGGGACAGGGGTTCGACGAGCAGTACTTC. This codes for CASSPPGQGFDEQYF. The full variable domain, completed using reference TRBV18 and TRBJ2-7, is NAGVMQNPRHLVRRRGQEARLRCSPMKGHSHVYWYRQLPEEGLKFMVYLQKENIIDESGMPKERFSAEFPKEGPSILRIQQVVRGDSAAYFCASSPPGQGFDEQYFGPGTRLTVT.

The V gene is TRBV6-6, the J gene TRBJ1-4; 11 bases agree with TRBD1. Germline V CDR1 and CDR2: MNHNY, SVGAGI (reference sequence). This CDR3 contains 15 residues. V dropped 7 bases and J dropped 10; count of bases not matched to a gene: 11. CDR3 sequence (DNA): TGTGCCAGCACCAACCAGGGACAGGGGGTAGGAAAACTGTTTTTT. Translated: CASTNQGQGVGKLFF.

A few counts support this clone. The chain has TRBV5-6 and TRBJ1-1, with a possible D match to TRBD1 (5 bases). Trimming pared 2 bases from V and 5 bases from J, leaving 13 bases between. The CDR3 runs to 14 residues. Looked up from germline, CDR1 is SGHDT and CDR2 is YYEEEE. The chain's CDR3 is CASSFGLGLTEAFF. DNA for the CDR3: TGTGCCAGCAGCTTCGGGCTGGGGCTGACTGAAGCTTTCTTT.

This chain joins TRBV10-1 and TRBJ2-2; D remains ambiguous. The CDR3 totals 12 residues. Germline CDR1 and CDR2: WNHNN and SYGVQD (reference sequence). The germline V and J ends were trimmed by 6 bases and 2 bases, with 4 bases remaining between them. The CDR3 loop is CASSLNTGELFF. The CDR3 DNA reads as TGCGCCAGCAGCCTAAACACCGGGGAGCTGTTTTTT.

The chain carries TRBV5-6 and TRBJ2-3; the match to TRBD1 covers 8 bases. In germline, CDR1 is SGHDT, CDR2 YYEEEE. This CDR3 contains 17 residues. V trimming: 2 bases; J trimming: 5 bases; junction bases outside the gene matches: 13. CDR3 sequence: CASSFGQGALVGDTQYF. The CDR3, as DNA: TGTGCCAGCAGCTTTGGCCAGGGGGCATTAGTTGGAGATACGCAGTATTTT.

In DNA form, the CDR3 reads TGTGCCAGCTCACCAACGACGGGAGATCAGCCCCAGCATTTT. Protein product: CASSPTTGDQPQHF. The chain is built from TRBV18 and TRBJ1-5; D is ambiguous. V was trimmed by 2 bases and J by 5 bases, leaving 10 bases between them. CDR3 length: 14 residues. CDR1 is KGHSH, CDR2 LQKENI, per germline.

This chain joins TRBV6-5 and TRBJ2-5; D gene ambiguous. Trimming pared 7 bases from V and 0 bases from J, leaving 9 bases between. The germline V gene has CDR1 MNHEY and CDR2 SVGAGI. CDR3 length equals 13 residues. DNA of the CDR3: TGTGCCAGCAAACAGACAAACCAAGAGACCCAGTACTTC. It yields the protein CASKQTNQETQYF.

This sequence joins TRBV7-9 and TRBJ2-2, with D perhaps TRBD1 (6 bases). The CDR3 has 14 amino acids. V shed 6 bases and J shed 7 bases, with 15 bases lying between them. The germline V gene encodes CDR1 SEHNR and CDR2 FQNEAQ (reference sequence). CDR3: CASSGQPNGGELFF. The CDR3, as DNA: TGTGCCAGCAGTGGACAGCCGAACGGCGGGGAGCTGTTTTTT.

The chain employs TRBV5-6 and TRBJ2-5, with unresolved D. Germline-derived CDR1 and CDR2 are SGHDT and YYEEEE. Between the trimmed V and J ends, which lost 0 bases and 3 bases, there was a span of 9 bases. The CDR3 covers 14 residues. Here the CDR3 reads CASSLVSQEETQYF. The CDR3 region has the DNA TGTGCCAGCAGCTTGGTTTCACAAGAAGAGACCCAGTACTTC.

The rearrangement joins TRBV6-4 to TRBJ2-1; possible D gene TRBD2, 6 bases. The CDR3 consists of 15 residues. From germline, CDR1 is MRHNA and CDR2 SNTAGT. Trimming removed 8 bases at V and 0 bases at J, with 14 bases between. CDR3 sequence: CASSPGGVSYNEQFF. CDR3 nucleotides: TGTGCCAGCTCCCCGGGCGGGGTCTCCTACAATGAGCAGTTCTTC.

CDR3 bases: TGTGCCAGCAGCGAATATCCAGGAGGGTACGAGCAGTACTTC. This gives the protein CASSEYPGGYEQYF. The chain carries TRBV9 and TRBJ2-7; D might be TRBD2 (6 bases). Germline lookup yields CDR1 SGDLS and CDR2 YYNGEE. The V end lost 3 bases, the J end lost 4 bases, and 14 bases lay between the germline ends. The CDR3 is 14 residues long.

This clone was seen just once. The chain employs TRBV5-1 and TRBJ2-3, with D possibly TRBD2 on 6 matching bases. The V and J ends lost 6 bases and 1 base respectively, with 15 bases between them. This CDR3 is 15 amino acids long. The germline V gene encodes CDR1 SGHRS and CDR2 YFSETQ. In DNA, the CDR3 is TGCGCCAGCAACGGGAACCCTAGCGGCACAGATACGCAGTATTTT. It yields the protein CASNGNPSGTDTQYF.

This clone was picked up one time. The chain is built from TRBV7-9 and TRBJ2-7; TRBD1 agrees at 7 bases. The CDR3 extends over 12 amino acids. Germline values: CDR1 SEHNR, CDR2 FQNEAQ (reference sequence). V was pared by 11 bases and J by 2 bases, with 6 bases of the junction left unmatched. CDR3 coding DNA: TGTGCCGGATCCGACAGGGCCTACGAGCAGTACTTC. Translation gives CAGSDRAYEQYF.

In DNA form, the CDR3 reads TGCGCCAGCAACTATGACGGACAGGGCTATGGCTACACCTTC. This gives the protein CASNYDGQGYGYTF. V is TRBV5-1 and J is TRBJ1-2, with 8 bases identical to TRBD1. Germline assignment: CDR1 SGHRS and CDR2 YFSETQ. There are 14 residues in the CDR3. The V segment lost 6 bases and the J segment 4 bases; nucleotides outside the gene matches: 8. Full variable domain (rest looked up from reference TRBV5-1 and TRBJ1-2): KAGVTQTPRYLIKTRGQQVTLSCSPISGHRSVSWYQQTPGQGLQFLFEYFSETQRNKGNFPGRFSGRQFSNSRSEMNVSTLELGDSALYLCASNYDGQGYGYTFGSGTRLTVV.

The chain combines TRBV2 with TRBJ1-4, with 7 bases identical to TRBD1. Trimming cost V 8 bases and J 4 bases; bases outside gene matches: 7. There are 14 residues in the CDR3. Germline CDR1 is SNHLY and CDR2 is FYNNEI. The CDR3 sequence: CASVPGQLNEKLFF. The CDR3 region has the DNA TGTGCCAGCGTCCCGGGACAGCTTAATGAAAAACTGTTTTTT.

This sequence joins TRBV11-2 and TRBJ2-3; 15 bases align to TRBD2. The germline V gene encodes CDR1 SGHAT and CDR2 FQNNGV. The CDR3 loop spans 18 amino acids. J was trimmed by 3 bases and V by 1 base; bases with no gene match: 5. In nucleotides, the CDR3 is TGTGCCAGCAGCTTAGGGGGACTAGCGGGAGGAGGGACAGATACGCAGTATTTT. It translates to CASSLGGLAGGGTDTQYF.

CDR3 nucleotides: TGTGCCAGCAGCGTAGTCAGGACTAGGGACACATACTACGAGCAGTACTTC. This gives the protein CASSVVRTRDTYYEQYF. The rearrangement links TRBV9 to TRBJ2-7; D may be TRBD2 (7 bases). This CDR3 comprises 17 residues. V lost 0 bases and J lost 3, with 19 bases in between. Germline values: CDR1 SGDLS, CDR2 YYNGEE.

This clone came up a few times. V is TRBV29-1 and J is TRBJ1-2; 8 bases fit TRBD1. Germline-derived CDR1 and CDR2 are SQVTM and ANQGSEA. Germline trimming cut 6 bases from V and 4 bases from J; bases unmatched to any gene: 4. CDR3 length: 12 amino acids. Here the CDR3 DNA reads TGCAGCGTGGCCGACAGGGGCTATGGCTACACCTTC. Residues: CSVADRGYGYTF.

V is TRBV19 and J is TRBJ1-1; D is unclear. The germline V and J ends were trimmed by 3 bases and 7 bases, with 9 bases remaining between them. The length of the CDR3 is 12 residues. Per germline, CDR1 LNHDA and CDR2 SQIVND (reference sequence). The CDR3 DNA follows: TGTGCCAGTAGTATTGGTACAGTTGAAGCTTTCTTT. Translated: CASSIGTVEAFF. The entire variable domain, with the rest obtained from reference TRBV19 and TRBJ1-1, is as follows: DGGITQSPKYLFRKEGQNVTLSCEQNLNHDAMYWYRQDPGQGLRLIYYSQIVNDFQKGDIAEGYSVSREKKESFPLTVTSAQKNPTAFYLCASSIGTVEAFFGQGTRLTVV.

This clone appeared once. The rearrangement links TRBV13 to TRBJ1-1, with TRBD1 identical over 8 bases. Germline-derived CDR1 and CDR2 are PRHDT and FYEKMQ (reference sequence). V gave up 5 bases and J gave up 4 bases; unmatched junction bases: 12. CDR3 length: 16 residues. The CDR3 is CASSPWTGRGSTEAFF. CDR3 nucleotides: TGTGCCAGCAGCCCATGGACAGGGAGAGGGAGCACTGAAGCTTTCTTT.